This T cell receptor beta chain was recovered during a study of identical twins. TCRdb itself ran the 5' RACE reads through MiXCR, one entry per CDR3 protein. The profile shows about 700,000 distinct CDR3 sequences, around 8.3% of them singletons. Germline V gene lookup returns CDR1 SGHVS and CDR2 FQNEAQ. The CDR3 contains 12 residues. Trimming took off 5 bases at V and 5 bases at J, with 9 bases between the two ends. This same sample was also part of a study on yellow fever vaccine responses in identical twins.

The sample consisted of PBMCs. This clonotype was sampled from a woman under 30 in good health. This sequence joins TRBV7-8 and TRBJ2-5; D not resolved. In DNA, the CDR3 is TGTGCCAGCAGCCCGAACGCTGAGACCCAGTACTTC. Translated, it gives CASSPNAETQYF.